A single sample gave rise to the 10 T cell receptor beta chains below, sequenced in a study of beta chain features in type 1 diabetes. Since all of the isolated RNA was reverse transcribed, expressed TCRB transcripts were what got sequenced. Libraries were prepared by immunoSEQ multiplex PCR; TCRdb keeps only in-frame clonotypes and omits some of them. The data contain 350,000 or so clones, around 20% of them singletons. Sequencing was performed on naive CD4+ T cells from blood. These receptors were collected from a woman under 30 in good health.

This clone occurred a few times. The V and J genes are TRBV2 and TRBJ2-5; possible D gene TRBD1, 6 bases. Per germline, CDR1 SNHLY and CDR2 FYNNEI. Trimming took off 0 bases at V and 2 bases at J, with 13 bases between the two ends. The CDR3 is 16 residues long. The CDR3 spells CASSEAQGRGQETQYF. The CDR3 DNA sequence: TGTGCCAGCAGTGAAGCGCAAGGAAGGGGGCAAGAGACCCAGTACTTC.

The chain is built from TRBV21-1 and TRBJ2-3; no DNA check was done on the table's D call, TRBD1. TRBV21-1 is reported as a pseudogene. The CDR3 is 16 amino acids. CDR3 DNA: TGTGCCAGCAGCATACCGGGACAGGGTAGGGCAGATACGCAGTATTTT. As protein: CASSIPGQGRADTQYF.

This clone has a handful of counts. This CDR3 is also generated by other DNA sequences in the sample. The J gene is TRBJ1-1, the V gene TRBV29-1, with D hard to call. The germline V gene encodes CDR1 SQVTM and CDR2 ANQGSEA. The CDR3 has 12 amino acids. V lost 3 bases to trimming and J lost 1 base, with 6 bases between them. The CDR3 protein is CSVESGNTEAFF. The CDR3 nucleotides read TGCAGCGTTGAGTCGGGGAACACTGAAGCTTTCTTT.

This clone was observed a handful of times. This chain joins TRBV4-2 and TRBJ1-6, with D possibly matching TRBD1 (6 bases). The CDR3 has 18 amino acids. In germline, CDR1 is LGHNA, CDR2 YNFKEQ. Trimming took 1 base from V and 0 from J, leaving 13 bases between them. The CDR3, as DNA: TGTGCCAGCAGCCAAGTACAGGGCCCGGGCTCCTATAATTCACCCCTCCACTTT. This sequence encodes CASSQVQGPGSYNSPLHF.

V is TRBV18 and J is TRBJ2-2, with a tentative D call TRBD1 (5 bases). Trimming cost V 4 bases and J 2 bases, with 8 bases left between them. This CDR3 has 14 residues. Germline V gene data show CDR1 as KGHSH and CDR2 as LQKENI. The CDR3: CASSLGHNTGELFF. CDR3 DNA sequence: TGTGCCAGCTCACTCGGACACAACACCGGGGAGCTGTTTTTT.

This clone was seen a handful of times. The gene calls are TRBV7-9 and TRBJ1-1, with 7 positions matching TRBD1. Germline values: CDR1 SEHNR, CDR2 FQNEAQ (reference sequence). The junction had 10 bases not matched to a gene; V was cut back by 5 bases and J by 4 bases. CDR3 length: 15 residues. This CDR3 reads CASSPQGLLSTEAFF. CDR3 nucleotides: TGTGCCAGCAGCCCACAGGGGTTGCTGAGCACTGAAGCTTTCTTT.

V and J are TRBV6-6 and TRBJ1-5; no clear D gene. Trimming took off 4 bases at V and 1 base at J, with 8 bases between the two ends. The CDR3 length is 14 residues. Germline V gives CDR1 MNHNY, CDR2 SVGAGI (reference sequence). This CDR3 reads CASSSRESNQPQHF. The CDR3, as DNA: TGTGCCAGCAGTTCGAGGGAGAGCAATCAGCCCCAGCATTTT.

In its sample, this clone was seen a few times. The V gene is TRBV29-1, the J gene TRBJ1-4, with 7 nucleotides matching TRBD1. This CDR3 is 13 amino acids long. CDR1 is SQVTM, CDR2 ANQGSEA, per germline. The V gene end was trimmed by 5 bases and the J gene end by 4 bases; junction bases not matched to a gene: 4. CDR3 region: CSVMGQYNEKLFF. The CDR3 region has the DNA TGCAGCGTTATGGGACAGTATAATGAAAAACTGTTTTTT.

This chain joins TRBV19 and TRBJ2-1; possible D gene TRBD2, 6 bases. Germline V CDR1 and CDR2: LNHDA, SQIVND (reference sequence). V dropped 0 bases and J dropped 2 bases, with 11 bases sitting between them. This CDR3 is 16 amino acids long. In DNA, the CDR3 is TGTGCCAGTAGTATAGATTTGACGGGAGCCTACAATGAGCAGTTCTTC. It specifies CASSIDLTGAYNEQFF. Full variable domain (missing parts from reference TRBV19 and TRBJ2-1): DGGITQSPKYLFRKEGQNVTLSCEQNLNHDAMYWYRQDPGQGLRLIYYSQIVNDFQKGDIAEGYSVSREKKESFPLTVTSAQKNPTAFYLCASSIDLTGAYNEQFFGPGTRLTVL.

V usage is TRBV10-3 and J usage is TRBJ2-1; 9 positions agree with TRBD1. CDR1 ENHRY and CDR2 SYGVKD come from the germline V gene. V gave up 7 bases and J gave up 6 bases; unmatched junction bases: 16. This CDR3 comprises 17 residues. CDR3 DNA: TGTGCCATCACCCCGGGACAGGGAACTAGCAGAGGCAATGAGCAGTTCTTC. This translates into CAITPGQGTSRGNEQFF.